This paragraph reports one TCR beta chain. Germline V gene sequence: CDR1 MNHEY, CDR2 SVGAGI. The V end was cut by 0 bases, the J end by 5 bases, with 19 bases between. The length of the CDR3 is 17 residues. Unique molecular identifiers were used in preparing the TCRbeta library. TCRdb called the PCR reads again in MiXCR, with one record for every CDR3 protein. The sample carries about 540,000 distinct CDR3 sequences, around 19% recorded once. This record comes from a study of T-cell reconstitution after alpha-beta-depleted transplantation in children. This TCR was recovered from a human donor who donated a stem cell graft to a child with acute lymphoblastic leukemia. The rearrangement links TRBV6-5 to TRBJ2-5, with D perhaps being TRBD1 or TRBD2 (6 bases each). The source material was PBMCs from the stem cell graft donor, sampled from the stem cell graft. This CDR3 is CASSYSSTGGRRETQYF. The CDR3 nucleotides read TGTGCCAGCAGTTACTCATCGACAGGAGGGCGTCGGGAGACCCAGTACTTC.